This T cell receptor (beta chain) was captured in a study of blood T cell repertoires in COVID-19. Study context: Collection of acute and convalescent COVID-19 samples took place in the United States, Italy and Spain. PBMCs, B-cell-depleted T cells, or T cells were the source of the cDNA or gDNA that made up the material.

Germline assignment: CDR1 ENHRY and CDR2 SYGVKD. V lost 2 bases to trimming and J lost 2 bases, with 9 bases between them. The CDR3 length is 15 residues. The assay was immunoSEQ multiplex PCR, and TCRdb's table has in-frame clones only and misses some. The table shows about 150,000 clones, with more than 70% occurring only once. What was sequenced was peripheral blood. This chain uses TRBV10-3 with TRBJ2-2; D is unresolved. This TCR was sampled from a man aged 60 to 75 with active or convalescent COVID-19. The CDR3 DNA reads TGTGCCATCAGTGAGACTGTCCTAAACACCGGGGAGCTGTTTTTT. Its translation is CAISETVLNTGELFF.